This T cell receptor (beta chain) was sequenced in a study of blood T cell repertoires in COVID-19. Study context: Collection of acute and convalescent COVID-19 samples took place in the United States, Italy and Spain.

Sequencing was performed with immunoSEQ multiplex PCR; in TCRdb, only in-frame clones are kept and a portion is missing. The repertoire holds about 430,000 clones, with about 88% as singletons. V shed 7 bases and J shed 0 bases, with 10 bases lying between them. Germline values: CDR1 MGHDK, CDR2 SYGVNS. The length of the CDR3 is 13 residues. Within 2 weeks before study entry, exposed participants met a COVID-19 case. The source material was PBMCs or T cells enriched from blood (not recorded which). The chain joins TRBV25-1 to TRBJ2-7, with a possible D match to TRBD1 (6 bases). The receptor comes from a young woman who had been exposed to COVID-19. The CDR3 protein is CASTGTRSYEQYF. CDR3 coding DNA: TGTGCCAGCACAGGGACACGCTCCTACGAGCAGTACTTC.